This TCR beta chain was recovered during a study of blood T cell repertoires in COVID-19. Study in general: Researchers got acute and convalescent COVID-19 samples from the United States, Italy and Spain. T cells, B-cell-depleted T cells, or PBMCs supplied cDNA or gDNA.

Source study methods: Estimation of nucleated cell counts relied on the amplification of reference gene primers. Repertoires were generated with immunoSEQ multiplex PCR, while TCRdb's copy carries only in-frame clones and drops some. V, J and clone size derive from that table, while D and trimming were established from the DNA sequence. The data hold under 150,000 clones, with under 90% observed a single time. The specimen was PBMCs or T cells enriched from blood (not recorded which). The sequence came from a man aged 50-60 years in a cohort exposed to, infected with or recovered from COVID-19 (not recorded which).

The CDR3, as DNA: TGTGCCAGCAGCTTTGGAGGGAGCTCCTACGAGCAGTACTTC. Translation gives CASSFGGSSYEQYF. The J gene is TRBJ2-7, the V gene TRBV5-4; D perhaps matches TRBD2 (6 bases). The V and J ends lost 2 bases and 0 bases respectively, with 9 bases between them. CDR3 length: 14 residues. Germline V gene data show CDR1 as SGHNT and CDR2 as YYREEE (reference sequence).